The clone carrying this T cell receptor beta chain was counted only a few times. The sample comes from a study of blood T cell repertoires in COVID-19. As for the study in general: The United States, Italy and Spain supplied acute and convalescent COVID-19 samples.

Source study methods: From reference gene primer amplification, estimates of nucleated cell counts were derived. Produced via immunoSEQ multiplex PCR; TCRdb's table is partial and in-frame only. That table is the source of V, J and clone size, and D and trimming were worked out from the DNA. This table has roughly 410,000 clones, about 91% appearing once. Germline V gives CDR1 SGHTA, CDR2 FQGTGA. The V end lost 8 bases, the J end lost 6 bases, and 22 bases lay between the germline ends. This CDR3 spans 15 amino acids. Recruited during active infection, patients (from Seattle) were subsequently followed longitudinally.

This sequence was found in a woman aged 40 to 50 with COVID-19, enrolled during active disease. Specimen: peripheral blood. The rearrangement uses TRBV7-3 and TRBJ1-2; the D is unclear. The CDR3 nucleotides read TGTGCCAGCTCCAGGTCGGCAGAGAGGGATCATGGCTACACCTTC. This translates into CASSRSAERDHGYTF.